This TCR beta chain was found in a study of OX40 agonist ivuxolimab in advanced cancers. Across the study: Every 2 weeks, patients received ivuxolimab intravenously, dosed at 0.01 to 10 mg/kg.

Losses at the gene ends were 4 bases for V and 1 base for J; bases not matched to a gene: 6. In germline, CDR1 is SGHNT, CDR2 YYREEE (reference sequence). The CDR3 runs 15 residues. Clones were read by immunoSEQ multiplex PCR, and TCRdb kept only the in-frame ones, dropping some. The sample carries about 86,000 clones, roughly 89% recorded once. This material consisted of CD4+ or CD8+ T cells sorted from blood, taken in a trial of the OX40 agonist ivuxolimab. The origin of this receptor is an adult with an advanced solid tumor such as melanoma, head and neck, liver or kidney cancer. The V and J genes are TRBV5-4 and TRBJ2-3, with 7 bases lining up with TRBD2. CDR3 sequence: CASSPRTRRTDTQYF. CDR3 DNA sequence: TGTGCCAGCAGCCCTCGGACTAGGCGCACAGATACGCAGTATTTT.